These T cell receptor beta chains were read from a single sample in a study of T cell clonotyping in hematopoietic cell transplantation. Data came from immunoSEQ multiplex PCR; TCRdb stores just in-frame clones and leaves some out. The sample includes tens of thousands of clones, 90% to 96% of them seen just once. This specimen consisted of peripheral blood mononuclear cells, obtained before stem cell transplant. These receptors were obtained from a woman between 45 and 65 years old with acute myeloid leukemia. Some clones in this sample may be carry-over from other donors' samples. Each CDR3 is given with its conserved first and last residue. Fields, in order: CDR3 DNA, CDR3 protein, V gene, D gene, clone size, J gene. D genes are given only for firm matches. The size of a clone is reported for some rows only, either as once, few or many, or as a class for expanded clones.

TGTGCCAGCAGCTTATCCCAGGGGACCAGCACTGAAGCTTTCTTT	CASSLSQGTSTEAFF	TRBV11-2	.	.	TRBJ1-1
TGTGCCTGGAGTGTTTATAGCGGGAGTAGCAATGAGCAGTTCTTC	CAWSVYSGSSNEQFF	TRBV30	TRBD2	.	TRBJ2-1
TGTGCCTGGAGCCAGATAGCCCGCGCCGGTGAAAAACTGTTTTTT	CAWSQIARAGEKLFF	TRBV30	.	once	TRBJ1-4
TGTGCCAGCTCACCGAGACAGTCGGACACTGAAGCTTTCTTT	CASSPRQSDTEAFF	TRBV18	.	.	TRBJ1-1
TGTGCCAGCAGCCAAGGGACCGGGACAGGGAATTCACCCCTCCACTTT	CASSQGTGTGNSPLHF	TRBV4-2	TRBD1	once	TRBJ1-6
TGTGCTAGCAGCCTACGAGTGGGGGAGAACTACGAGCAGTACTTC	CASSLRVGENYEQYF	TRBV7-7	.	once	TRBJ2-7
TGTGCCAGCAGCCAAGCAGTCGGGGGAGTTGGTGAGACCCAGTACTTC	CASSQAVGGVGETQYF	TRBV14	.	.	TRBJ2-5
TGTGCCAGCAGTCCATCGGGGGGCGGGACAGATACGCAGTATTTT	CASSPSGGGTDTQYF	TRBV6-5	.	.	TRBJ2-3
TGCGCCAGCAGCCAAGGGGAGAACTATGGCTACACCTTC	CASSQGENYGYTF	TRBV4-1	.	.	TRBJ1-2
TGTGCCAGCAGCCCGCGGGACAGGGTAGAGACCCAGTACTTC	CASSPRDRVETQYF	TRBV4-2	TRBD1	.	TRBJ2-5
TGTGCCAGCAGTCCCGGACAGGGTAGCAATCAGCCCCAGCATTTT	CASSPGQGSNQPQHF	TRBV28	TRBD1	.	TRBJ1-5
TGCAGCGTTGATAACCTAGATTTTAGTGAGCAGTTCTTC	CSVDNLDFSEQFF	TRBV29-1	.	.	TRBJ2-1
TGTGCCAGTAGTGTCCTGACACGGGCCGACTATGGCTACACCTTC	CASSVLTRADYGYTF	TRBV19	.	.	TRBJ1-2
TGTGCCAGCAGTCACGGACGAGATAGCAATCAGCCCCAGCATTTT	CASSHGRDSNQPQHF	TRBV6-5	.	.	TRBJ1-5
TGTGCCTGGTCGTCTGGGGGTGTTGAAGCTTTCTTT	CAWSSGGVEAFF	TRBV30	.	.	TRBJ1-1
TGTGCCTGGAGTTGGAAGGGGGCTGGTGAAGCTTTCTTT	CAWSWKGAGEAFF	TRBV30	TRBD1	.	TRBJ1-1
TGTGCCTGGAGCAGGGGCAGGGGCTATGGCTACACCTTC	CAWSRGRGYGYTF	TRBV30	.	.	TRBJ1-2
TGTGCCAGCAGCCGAACCGGACAGGGCTCTGGAAACACCATATATTTT	CASSRTGQGSGNTIYF	TRBV2	TRBD1	.	TRBJ1-3
TGTGCCAGTAGGATTGGACAGGGTCCAACAGATACGCAGTATTTT	CASRIGQGPTDTQYF	TRBV19	TRBD1	.	TRBJ2-3
TGTGCCAGCCAGACTAGCGGGAGGGTAAATGAGCAGTTCTTC	CASQTSGRVNEQFF	TRBV13	TRBD2	.	TRBJ2-1
TGCGCCAGCAAACTAGCGGGAGGGCCGATAGATACGCAGTATTTT	CASKLAGGPIDTQYF	TRBV5-1	TRBD2	.	TRBJ2-3
TGTGCCAGCAACTTAAGAGGGACGCCAAGCTCCTACGAGCAGTACTTC	CASNLRGTPSSYEQYF	TRBV28	.	.	TRBJ2-7
TGTGCCAGCAGTTCTACAAGCAGTGGACAGGGTCGGGAGCAGTACTTC	CASSSTSSGQGREQYF	TRBV6-5	TRBD1	.	TRBJ2-7
TGTGCCAGCAGTGAATTTAGGGATTCACCCCTCCACTTT	CASSEFRDSPLHF	TRBV6-5	.	.	TRBJ1-6
TGTGCCAGCAGTGGGGGTTCGAGCACTGAAGCTTTCTTT	CASSGGSSTEAFF	TRBV9	.	once	TRBJ1-1
TGTGCCAGCAGCCAAGGCGGGACAGGTACTAATGAAAAACTGTTTTTT	CASSQGGTGTNEKLFF	TRBV4-2	TRBD1	.	TRBJ1-4
TGTGCCAGCGGAACAGGGTCAGGTCAGCCCCAGCATTTT	CASGTGSGQPQHF	TRBV2	.	.	TRBJ1-5
TGTGCCAGCAGTGCAAGGACGAGGGAGACCCAGTACTTC	CASSARTRETQYF	TRBV6-1	.	.	TRBJ2-5
TGTGCCAGCAGTTTCACAGGGTCTTCCTTCTACGAGCAGTACTTC	CASSFTGSSFYEQYF	TRBV6-5	.	once	TRBJ2-7
TGTGCCAGCAGCCTCCAGTACTCCGGCTACACCTTC	CASSLQYSGYTF	TRBV7-9	.	.	TRBJ1-2
TGCGCCAGCAGCCCGTCCGGGACAGGGAACATCTATGGCTACACCTTC	CASSPSGTGNIYGYTF	TRBV5-1	TRBD1	.	TRBJ1-2
TGTGCCAGTAATGAACAGGGGCGAAATAACTACGAGCAGTACTTC	CASNEQGRNNYEQYF	TRBV28	TRBD1	.	TRBJ2-7
TGTGCCAGCAGTTACAGAACGCGGAATGAAAAACTGTTTTTT	CASSYRTRNEKLFF	TRBV2	.	.	TRBJ1-4
TGCGCCAGCAGCTTAGCGGAGGAGTCACCCCTCCACTTT	CASSLAEESPLHF	TRBV5-1	.	.	TRBJ1-6
TGTGCCTGCTCCCCCGGGACAGGTTACGAGCAGTACTTC	CACSPGTGYEQYF	TRBV30	TRBD1	.	TRBJ2-7
TGTGCCAGCAGCTCGAATAGAAACACCGGGGAGCTGTTTTTT	CASSSNRNTGELFF	TRBV11-1	.	.	TRBJ2-2
TGTGCCAGCAGTTTCAGTCGCCAGTTCGAGCAGTACTTC	CASSFSRQFEQYF	TRBV27	.	.	TRBJ2-7
TGCAGCGTTGAGACGGGGGCTAGCCAGTACAATGAGCAGTTCTTC	CSVETGASQYNEQFF	TRBV29-1	.	.	TRBJ2-1
TGCGCCAGCAGCCAAGACGCATCAGGCGGCTACGAGCAGTACTTC	CASSQDASGGYEQYF	TRBV4-3	.	.	TRBJ2-7
TGTGCCAGCAGTCCGGGGATTAGCTCAAGTCAGCCCCAGCATTTT	CASSPGISSSQPQHF	TRBV28	.	.	TRBJ1-5
TGTGCCAGCAGCTTCGGGGACAGGGGGCAGGGAGGCTACACCTTC	CASSFGDRGQGGYTF	TRBV7-6	TRBD1	.	TRBJ1-2
TGCGCCAGCAGAGGCGGGACAGGGGAAAATCAGCCCCAGCATTTT	CASRGGTGENQPQHF	TRBV4-1	TRBD1	once	TRBJ1-5
TGTGCCAGCAGCCCCGGGACAGTTTTTTACGAGCAGTACTTC	CASSPGTVFYEQYF	TRBV11-1	TRBD1	few	TRBJ2-7
TGTGCCAGCAGTGAGACTAGCGCTCGAGTCAATGAGCAGTTCTTC	CASSETSARVNEQFF	TRBV27	TRBD2	.	TRBJ2-1
TGTGCCAGCAGTGAGAGACAGGGGTCCGGGGAGCTGTTTTTT	CASSERQGSGELFF	TRBV2	TRBD1	.	TRBJ2-2
TGTGCCAGCAGCTACGTGGCCCTAGCGGGGGGGGCGGGTGAGCAGTTCTTC	CASSYVALAGGAGEQFF	TRBV5-6	TRBD2	.	TRBJ2-1
TGTGCCAGCAGCTTAGGGGCAGTGGAGACCCAGTACTTC	CASSLGAVETQYF	TRBV13	.	.	TRBJ2-5
TGTGCCAGCAGTTTATTAGGGGACGTTGGGACTGAAGCTTTCTTT	CASSLLGDVGTEAFF	TRBV27	.	.	TRBJ1-1
TGCGCCAGCAGCCAAGTGGGGGTCGAGTACTATGGCTACACCTTC	CASSQVGVEYYGYTF	TRBV4-1	.	.	TRBJ1-2